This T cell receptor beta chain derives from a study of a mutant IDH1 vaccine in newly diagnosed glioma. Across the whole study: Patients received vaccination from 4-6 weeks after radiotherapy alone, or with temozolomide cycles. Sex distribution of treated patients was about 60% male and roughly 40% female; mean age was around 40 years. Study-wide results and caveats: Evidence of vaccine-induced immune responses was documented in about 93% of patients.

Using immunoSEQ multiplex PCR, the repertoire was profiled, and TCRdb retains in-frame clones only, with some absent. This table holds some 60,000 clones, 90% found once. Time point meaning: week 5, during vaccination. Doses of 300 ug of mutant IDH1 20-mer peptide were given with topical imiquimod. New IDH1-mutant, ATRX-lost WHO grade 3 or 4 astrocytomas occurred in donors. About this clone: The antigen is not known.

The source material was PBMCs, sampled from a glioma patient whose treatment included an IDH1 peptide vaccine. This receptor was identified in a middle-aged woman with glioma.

The CDR3 sequence: CASSYAAGGGPDTQYF. The CDR3 bases are TGTGCCAGCAGTTACGCGGCGGGAGGGGGGCCAGATACGCAGTATTTT. The rearrangement joins TRBV6-5 to TRBJ2-3, with 9 bases lining up with TRBD2. Trimming took 2 bases from V and 4 from J; bases not matched to a gene: 7. Germline-derived CDR1 and CDR2 are MNHEY and SVGAGI. This CDR3 spans 16 amino acids.